The source of this T cell receptor beta chain is a study of T cells after yellow fever vaccination. For the study at large: Libraries from low-cell-number fractions were prepared with the SMART-Seq v4 Ultra Low Input RNA kit. Study conclusions and caveats: CD4 and CD8 compartments shared a small share of clonotypes, likely from convergent recombination. Weaker overall was a secondary response that nonetheless peaked faster, on day 5 versus 15.

V was trimmed by 5 bases and J by 5 bases, leaving 19 bases between them. CDR1 SGHVS and CDR2 FQNEAQ come from the germline V gene. The CDR3 spans 16 residues. This clonotype showed up just a few times. Its antigen is as yet unknown. TCRdb re-called the 5' RACE reads through MiXCR, storing one row per CDR3 protein. The sample has about 510,000 distinct CDR3 sequences, 20% to 25% seen once; the top ten hold about a sixth. This specimen consisted of PBMCs, obtained about 20 days after the first yellow fever vaccination. This receptor was taken from a young man who received the YFV17D yellow fever vaccine. J is TRBJ1-5 and V is TRBV7-8; D perhaps matches TRBD1 (5 bases). CDR3 amino acids: CASSPRAGRQDQPQHF. The CDR3 bases are TGTGCCAGCAGCCCCCGGGCAGGGAGGCAAGATCAGCCCCAGCATTTT.